The source of this T cell receptor beta chain is a study of blood T cell repertoires in COVID-19. The wider study: Material from acute and convalescent COVID-19 was sourced from the United States, Italy and Spain. T cells, B-cell-depleted T cells, or PBMCs provided the cDNA or gDNA that served as material.

This clone appeared once. Germline CDR1 is SGHKS and CDR2 is YYEKEE (reference sequence). V gave up 2 bases and J gave up 2 bases, with 14 bases separating them. The CDR3 has 15 residues. Per the study methods: Amplification of reference gene primers was used by the study to estimate nucleated cell counts. Some clones are missing from TCRdb's copy, which holds only in-frame ones; the method was immunoSEQ multiplex PCR. V, J and clone size are taken as reported in that table, and D and trimming were inferred from the DNA itself. Among about 280,000 clones listed, roughly 85% were seen once. This clonotype was sampled from a man aged 50 to 59 with active or convalescent COVID-19. Sequencing input: peripheral blood. The chain combines TRBV5-5 with TRBJ2-7; TRBD2 might be the D (6 bases). For the CDR3, the DNA is TGTGCCAGCAGCTTCAGCGGGCAGGTCCCCTACGAGCAGTACTTC. Its protein is CASSFSGQVPYEQYF.